The TCR beta chain described here comes from a study of blood T cell repertoires in COVID-19. Study-wide background: Specimens from acute and convalescent COVID-19 originated in the United States, Italy and Spain. PBMCs, B-cell-depleted T cells, or T cells were the source of the cDNA or gDNA that made up the material.

Authors' data handling: Amplification of reference gene primers provided the estimated nucleated cell counts. Data came from immunoSEQ multiplex PCR; TCRdb stores just in-frame clones and leaves some out. V and J calls and clone size follow that table, whereas D and trimming were derived from the DNA. Here the sample spans about 97,000 clones, almost 80% being singletons. Germline V gene data show CDR1 as PRHDT and CDR2 as FYEKMQ (reference sequence). Losses at the gene ends were 2 bases for V and 4 bases for J; bases not matched to a gene: 13. This CDR3 is 18 amino acids long. The chain links TRBV13 to TRBJ1-4; 7 bases line up with TRBD1. The sequence derives from a man in his 60s with active or convalescent COVID-19. Sequenced sample: peripheral blood. CDR3 bases: TGTGCCAGCAGCTTAAAATTTGATCGGGGACAGAGTAATGAAAAACTGTTTTTT. Translation gives CASSLKFDRGQSNEKLFF.